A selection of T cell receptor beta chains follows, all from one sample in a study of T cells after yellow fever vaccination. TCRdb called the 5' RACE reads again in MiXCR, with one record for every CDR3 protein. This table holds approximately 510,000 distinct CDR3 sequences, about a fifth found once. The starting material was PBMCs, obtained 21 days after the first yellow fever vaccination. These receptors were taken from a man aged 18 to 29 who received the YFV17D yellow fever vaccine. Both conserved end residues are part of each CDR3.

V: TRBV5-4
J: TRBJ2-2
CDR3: CASRGGTRELFF

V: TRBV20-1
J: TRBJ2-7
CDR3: CSAHAGGSYEQYF

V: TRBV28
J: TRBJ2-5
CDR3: CASRRTGLETQYF

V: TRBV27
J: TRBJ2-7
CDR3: CASSLGGRPLSEQYF

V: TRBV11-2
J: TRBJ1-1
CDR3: CASSLPTRETEEAFF

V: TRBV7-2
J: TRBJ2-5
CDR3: CASSLEGTVKTQYF

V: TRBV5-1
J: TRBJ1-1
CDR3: CASRTGQENTEAFF

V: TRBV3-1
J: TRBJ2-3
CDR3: CASSQGRDVYTQYF

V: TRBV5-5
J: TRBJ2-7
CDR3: CASSFLRDEQYF

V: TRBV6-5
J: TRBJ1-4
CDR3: CASSGTGAGEKLFF

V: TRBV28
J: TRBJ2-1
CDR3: CASTLSGGRRNEQFF

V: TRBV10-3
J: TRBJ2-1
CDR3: CAIGTSGYNEQFF

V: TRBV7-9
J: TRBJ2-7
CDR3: CASSLHGGYGQYF

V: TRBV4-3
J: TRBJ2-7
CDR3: CASSQGDGYEQYF

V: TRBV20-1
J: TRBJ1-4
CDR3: CSASTPTTNEKLFF

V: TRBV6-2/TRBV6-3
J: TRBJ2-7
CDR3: CASTSGTTSWQQYF

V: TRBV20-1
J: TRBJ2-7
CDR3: CSARDLSVYYEQYF

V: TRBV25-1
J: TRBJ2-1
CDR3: CASSEFRGRNNEQFF

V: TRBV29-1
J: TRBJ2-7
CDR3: CSVEDPEF

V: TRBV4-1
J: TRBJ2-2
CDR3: CASSQDRNWPGELFF

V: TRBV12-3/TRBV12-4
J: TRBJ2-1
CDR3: CASSSSTIEQFF

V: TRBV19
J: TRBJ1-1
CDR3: CASSTTGAEAFF

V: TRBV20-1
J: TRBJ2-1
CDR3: CSASGESSYNEQFF

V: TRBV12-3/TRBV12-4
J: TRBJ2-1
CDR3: CASSSGSGGAYEQFF

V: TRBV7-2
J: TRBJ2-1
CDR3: CASSLTWEQFF

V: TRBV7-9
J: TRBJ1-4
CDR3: CASSLNRGANEKLFF

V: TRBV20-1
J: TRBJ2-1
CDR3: CSARDRKRGGYNEQFF

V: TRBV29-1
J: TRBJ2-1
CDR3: CSAPLAGGNNEQFF

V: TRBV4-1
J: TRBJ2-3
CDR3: CASSAHWDTQYF

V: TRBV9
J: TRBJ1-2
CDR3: CASSPTPNRGRNYGYTF

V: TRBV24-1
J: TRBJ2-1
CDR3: CATSDSQYKQFF

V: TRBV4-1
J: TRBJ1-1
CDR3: CASSRGPGQGAAEAFF

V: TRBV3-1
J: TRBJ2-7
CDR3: CASSQQTGGPYEQYF

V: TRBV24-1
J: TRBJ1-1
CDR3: CATSDLGPSGQGRLSWYTEAFF

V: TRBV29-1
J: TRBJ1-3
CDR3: CSVAGTETGNTIYF

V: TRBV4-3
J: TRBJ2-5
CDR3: CASSFRDYAETQYF

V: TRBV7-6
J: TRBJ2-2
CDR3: CASSLLVGQTGELFF

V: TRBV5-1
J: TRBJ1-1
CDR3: CASSPRGLVNTEAFF

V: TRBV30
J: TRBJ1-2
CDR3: CAWVPGQGARANYGYTF

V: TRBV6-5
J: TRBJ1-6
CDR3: CASSYRGGANSPLHF

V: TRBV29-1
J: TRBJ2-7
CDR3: CSVSRDHEQYF

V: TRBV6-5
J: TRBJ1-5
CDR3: CASSYSEGAKPQHF